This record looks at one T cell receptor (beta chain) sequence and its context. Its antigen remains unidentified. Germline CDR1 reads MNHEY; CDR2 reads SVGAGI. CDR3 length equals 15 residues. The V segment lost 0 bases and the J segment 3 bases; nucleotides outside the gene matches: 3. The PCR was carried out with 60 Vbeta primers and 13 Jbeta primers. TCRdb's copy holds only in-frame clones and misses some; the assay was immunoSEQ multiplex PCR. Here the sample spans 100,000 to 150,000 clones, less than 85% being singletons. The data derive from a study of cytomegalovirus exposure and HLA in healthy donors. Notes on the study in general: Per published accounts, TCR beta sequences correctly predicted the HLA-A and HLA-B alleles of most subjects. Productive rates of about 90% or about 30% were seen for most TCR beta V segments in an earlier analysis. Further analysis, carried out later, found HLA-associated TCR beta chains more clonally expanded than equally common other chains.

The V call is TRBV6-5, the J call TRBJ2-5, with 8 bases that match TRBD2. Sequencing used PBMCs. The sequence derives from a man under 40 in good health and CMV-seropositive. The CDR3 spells CASSYSRRGEETQYF. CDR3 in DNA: TGTGCCAGCAGTTACTCGAGGCGGGGGGAAGAGACCCAGTACTTC.